This entry lists 8 T cell receptor delta chains sequenced from one sample in a study of delta chains in infants with herpesvirus infections (dated by TCRdb to the early 2020s). Libraries were constructed by RT-PCR. The sequencer was an Illumina MiSeq. To generate TCR cDNA, PBMC RNA underwent reverse transcription with SuperScript II using gamma-chain- and delta-chain-specific primers. TCRdb called clones afresh from the public reads with CATT; identical DNA rows were later merged. The sample contains around 820 delta-chain clones, around 36% of them found a single time. The top ten clones comprise about 9.4% of the sample. Source: peripheral blood, taken at time point 2 of longitudinal follow-up. The receptors shown here come from a human donor who was a Ugandan infant, either HIV-exposed or HIV-unexposed (not recorded which).

CDR3 DNA: TGTGCTCTTGGGGAACAAAAGTACTGGGGGACCCCGTACACCGATAAACTCATCTTT. Translating gives CALGEQKYWGTPYTDKLIF. The chain combines TRDV1 with TRDJ1; 9 bases fit TRDD3. Germline-derived CDR1 and CDR2 are TSWWSYY and QGS. Trimming took 1 base from V and 0 from J; bases not matched to a gene: 12. CDR3 length: 19 amino acids.

The chain joins TRDV2 to TRDJ3; 11 bases fit TRDD3. The CDR3 totals 18 residues. Germline-derived CDR1 and CDR2 are GEAIGNYY and EKD. Trimming took 1 base from V and 2 from J; bases not matched to a gene: 3. CDR3 coding DNA: TGTGCCTGTGACACTGGGGGATACGGAACCTGGGACACCCGACAGATGTTTTTC. It is translated as CACDTGGYGTWDTRQMFF.

The chain couples TRDV3 to TRDJ1; maybe TRDD3 (5 bases). The V end lost 2 bases, the J end lost 0 bases, and 22 bases lay between the germline ends. Germline lookup yields CDR1 TVYSNPD and CDR2 GDNSRS (reference sequence). The CDR3 sequence is 17 residues long. CDR3 coding DNA: TGTGCCTTTGCGGCGGGATTTGAGGAGGGGTACACCGATAAACTCATCTTT. It translates to CAFAAGFEEGYTDKLIF.

In its sample, this clone is large. The chain employs TRDV1 and TRDJ1, with D tentatively TRDD3 (9 bases). The CDR3 covers 23 residues. V was clipped by 4 bases and J by 8 bases, with 44 bases between them. Germline CDR1 TSWWSYY, CDR2 QGS. The DNA for the CDR3 is TGTGCTCTTGGGGGCCTAACTTCCTACGTCTACTGGGGGACACTCGGTCCCCCAGTCAAACTCATCTTT. Amino acid sequence: CALGGLTSYVYWGTLGPPVKLIF.

The V gene is TRDV1, the J gene TRDJ1, with D possibly being TRDD3 (7 bases). This CDR3 region has 21 residues. The V end lost 3 bases, the J end lost 0 bases, and 29 bases lay between the germline ends. In germline, CDR1 is TSWWSYY, CDR2 QGS. The CDR3 DNA is TGTGCTCTTGGGGACCCGCTTCCTTCTTCGTACTGGGGACCGTACACCGATAAACTCATCTTT. Encoded protein: CALGDPLPSSYWGPYTDKLIF.

Comment on this clone: A read error may explain this, as a much larger clone is one base away. The chain has TRDV2 and TRDJ3; a possible D gene is TRDD3 (5 bases). This CDR3 comprises 18 residues. The V end was cut by 2 bases, the J end by 0 bases, with 13 bases between. Germline lookup yields CDR1 GEAIGNYY and CDR2 EKD. CDR3 DNA: TGTGCCTGTGACATACTGGAGGATAGCTCCTGGGACACCCGACAGATGTTTTTC. As protein: CACDILEDSSWDTRQMFF.

This clone rates as large. The gene calls are TRDV2 and TRDJ3, with 7 bases lining up with TRDD3. This CDR3 contains 18 residues. Germline trimming cut 0 bases from V and 0 bases from J; bases unmatched to any gene: 4. Germline V gives CDR1 GEAIGNYY, CDR2 EKD. CDR3 DNA sequence: TGTGCCTGTGACACCGGATACGGGAGCTCCTGGGACACCCGACAGATGTTTTTC. Protein product: CACDTGYGSSWDTRQMFF.

This clone is large. The gene calls are TRDV2 and TRDJ3; TRDD3 matches at 7 bases. The CDR3 totals 17 residues. CDR1 and CDR2 from the germline V gene are GEAIGNYY and EKD. J lost 0 bases, V lost 0 bases, and 1 base had no gene match. In DNA, the CDR3 is TGTGCCTGTGACACCTGGGGGAGCTCCTGGGACACCCGACAGATGTTTTTC. This codes for CACDTWGSSWDTRQMFF.